The 11 T cell receptor beta chains listed next were all sequenced from one sample in a study of regulatory T cells in long-lasting Graves disease. As for time point: newly diagnosed GD, antithyroid drugs for less than 3 months. Researchers made the TCR library from RNA that was extracted from PBMCs. Sequencing libraries for TCR beta were prepared with iRepertoire HTBI primers and Arm-PCR of CDR3 regions. TCRdb ran MiXCR on the multiplex PCR reads and lists one entry per CDR3 protein. The sample records 400,000 to 450,000 distinct CDR3 sequences, about 15% being singletons. These data also formed part of another study, on T cells in Graves' hyperthyroidism and ophthalmopathy.

The sequencing used peripheral blood mononuclear cells (PBMCs), collected at new diagnosis, from a patient treated with antithyroid drugs. The source is a woman under 40 with Graves disease.

Concerning this clonotype: A much larger clone lies a single base off, so this may be a read error. This chain joins TRBV28 and TRBJ2-6, with a tentative D call TRBD1 (5 bases). CDR1 and CDR2 (germline): MDHEN, SYDVKM. This CDR3 contains 17 residues. The CDR3 sequence is CASTRRGYRSGASVLTF. The CDR3 DNA sequence: TGTGCCAGCACCAGGAGAGGTTATCGGAGTGGGGCCAGCGTCCTGACTTTC.

Comment on this clonotype: Given a far larger clone just one base away, this is likely a sequencing read error. The V gene is TRBV20-1, the J gene TRBJ2-4, with 14 positions matching TRBD2. The J call is in doubt because the DNA end fits TRBJ2-1 better. This CDR3 has 18 amino acids. Germline V CDR1 and CDR2: DFQATT, SNEGSKA (reference sequence). In DNA form, the CDR3 reads TGCAGTGCTAGAGGACTAGCGGGAGGGAAGCTCCCACAAGAGACCCAGTTCTTC. Its protein product is CSARGLAGGKLPQETQFF.

In this sample, this clonotype turned up many times. The V gene is TRBV24-1, the J gene TRBJ2-4; D possibly corresponds to TRBD1 (6 bases). Germline assignment: CDR1 KGHDR and CDR2 SFDVKD. Trimming pared 5 bases from V and 6 bases from J, leaving 16 bases between. CDR3 length equals 15 residues. The CDR3 sequence is CATSASHRDVNIQYF. The CDR3 DNA sequence: TGTGCCACCAGTGCCTCACACAGGGACGTAAACATTCAGTACTTC.

This clonotype was recorded many times. V is TRBV7-9 and J is TRBJ2-7; D might be TRBD1 (6 bases). Germline CDR1 SEHNR, CDR2 FQNEAQ (reference sequence). Deletions cut 0 bases from V and 0 bases from J, with 9 bases between. CDR3 length: 15 residues. CDR3 protein: CASSLATGHSYEQYF. DNA of the CDR3: TGTGCCAGCAGCTTAGCAACGGGACACTCCTACGAGCAGTACTTC.

This clonotype showed up just a few times. The chain employs TRBV12-5 and TRBJ1-1; 9 nucleotides agree with TRBD1. The CDR3 contains 17 residues. In germline, CDR1 is LGHNT, CDR2 FRNRAP. Trimming removed 1 base from V and 7 bases from J; junction bases left unmatched: 13. The CDR3 is CASGLALSLGQGFEAFF. Here the CDR3 DNA reads TGTGCTAGTGGTTTGGCCTTAAGTTTGGGACAGGGTTTTGAAGCTTTCTTT.

This clonotype was counted a few times. The rearrangement links TRBV3-1 to TRBJ1-1; D remains ambiguous. Trimming pared 4 bases from V and 3 bases from J, leaving 15 bases between. The CDR3 has 15 residues. Germline CDR1 reads LGHDT; CDR2 reads YNNKEL (reference sequence). In DNA, the CDR3 is TGTGCCAGCAGCCGTGACTGGGGTTGGGACACTGAAGCTTTCTTT. Protein: CASSRDWGWDTEAFF.

The CDR3 reads CASSQGLTTGENTEAFF. The CDR3 DNA reads as TGTGCCAGCAGCCAAGGTCTTACGACAGGGGAGAACACTGAAGCTTTCTTT. The chain is built from TRBV14 and TRBJ1-1, with 8 nucleotides matching TRBD1. The junction had 8 bases not matched to a gene; V was cut back by 1 base and J by 1 base. Germline V gene lookup returns CDR1 SGHDN and CDR2 FVKESK. This CDR3 is 17 amino acids long.

This clonotype was recorded at least ten times. The J gene is TRBJ1-5, the V gene TRBV28; maybe TRBD1 (5 bases). Germline V gene data show CDR1 as MDHEN and CDR2 as SYDVKM. The CDR3 has 13 residues. With 7 bases removed from V and 4 bases from J, the gap between germline ends came to 11 bases. As DNA, the CDR3 is TGTGCCAGCACGATGGGGGGGAATCAGCCCCAGCATTTT. Protein product: CASTMGGNQPQHF. Drawing the rest from reference TRBV28 and TRBJ1-5, the complete variable domain is DVKVTQSSRYLVKRTGEKVFLECVQDMDHENMFWYRQDPGLGLRLIYFSYDVKMKEKGDIPEGYSVSREKKERFSLILESASTNQTSMYLCASTMGGNQPQHFGDGTRLSIL.

The chain carries TRBV18 and TRBJ2-5, with D unresolved. The CDR3 contains 15 residues. CDR1 and CDR2 (germline): KGHSH, LQKENI. V lost 2 bases and J lost 2, with 12 bases in between. This chain's CDR3 is CASSPGFGEQETQYF. DNA for the CDR3: TGTGCCAGCTCACCAGGTTTTGGAGAACAAGAGACCCAGTACTTC.

In this sample, this clonotype turned up many times. This chain uses TRBV20-1 with TRBJ2-1, with TRBD2 matching 10 bases. V dropped 3 bases and J dropped 8; count of bases not matched to a gene: 10. Per the germline V gene, CDR1 is DFQATT and CDR2 is SNEGSKA (reference sequence). This CDR3 has 15 amino acids. In nucleotides, the CDR3 is TGCAGTGCTAGTGGGTCTAGCGGGAGTGTCTATGAGCAGTTCTTC. Residues: CSASGSSGSVYEQFF.

V is TRBV28 and J is TRBJ1-1; D may be TRBD1 (5 bases). This CDR3 spans 15 amino acids. V dropped 7 bases and J dropped 4 bases, with 19 bases sitting between them. Germline CDR1 MDHEN, CDR2 SYDVKM. The chain's CDR3 is CASTPFRARGTEAFF. CDR3 in DNA: TGTGCCAGCACCCCCTTCAGGGCTCGGGGCACTGAAGCTTTCTTT.